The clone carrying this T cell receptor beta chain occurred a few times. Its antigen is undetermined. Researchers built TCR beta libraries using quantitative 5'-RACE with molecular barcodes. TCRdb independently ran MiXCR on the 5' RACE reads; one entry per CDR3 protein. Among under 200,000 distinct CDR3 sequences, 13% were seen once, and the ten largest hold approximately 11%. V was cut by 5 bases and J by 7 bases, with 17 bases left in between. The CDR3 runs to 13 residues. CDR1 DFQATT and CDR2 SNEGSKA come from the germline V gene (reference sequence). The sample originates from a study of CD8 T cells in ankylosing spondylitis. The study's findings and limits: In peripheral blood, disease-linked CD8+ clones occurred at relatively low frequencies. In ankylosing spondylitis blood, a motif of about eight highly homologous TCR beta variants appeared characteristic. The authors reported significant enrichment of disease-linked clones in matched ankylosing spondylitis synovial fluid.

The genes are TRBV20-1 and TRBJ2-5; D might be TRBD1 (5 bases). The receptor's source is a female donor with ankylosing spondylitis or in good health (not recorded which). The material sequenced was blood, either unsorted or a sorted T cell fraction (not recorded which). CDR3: CSAGATTLGTQYF. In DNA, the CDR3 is TGCAGTGCTGGGGCGACAACACTGGGGACCCAGTACTTC.